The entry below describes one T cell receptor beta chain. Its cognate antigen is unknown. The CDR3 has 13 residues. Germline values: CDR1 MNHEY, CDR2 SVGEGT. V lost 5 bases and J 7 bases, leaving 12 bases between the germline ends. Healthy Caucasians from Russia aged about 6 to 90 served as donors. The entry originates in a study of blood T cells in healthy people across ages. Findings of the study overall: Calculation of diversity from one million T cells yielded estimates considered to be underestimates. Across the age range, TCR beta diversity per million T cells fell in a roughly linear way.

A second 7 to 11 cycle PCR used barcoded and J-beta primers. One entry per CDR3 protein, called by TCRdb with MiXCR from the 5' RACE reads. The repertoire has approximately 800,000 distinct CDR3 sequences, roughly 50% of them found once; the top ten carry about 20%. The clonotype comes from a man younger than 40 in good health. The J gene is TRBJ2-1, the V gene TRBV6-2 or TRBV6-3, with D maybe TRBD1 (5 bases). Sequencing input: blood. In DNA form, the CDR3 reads TGTGCCAGCAGTCCATCAGGGCCGAATGAGCAGTTCTTC. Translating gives CASSPSGPNEQFF.